This T cell receptor beta chain was recorded in a study of blood T cell repertoires in COVID-19. The wider study: The United States, Italy and Spain supplied acute and convalescent COVID-19 samples. T cells, B-cell-depleted T cells, or PBMCs provided the cDNA or gDNA that served as material.

Assay: immunoSEQ multiplex PCR; the TCRdb copy retains only in-frame clones and omits some. The data contain 200,000 or so clones, more than 85% of them singletons. CDR1 is LGHNA and CDR2 is YNFKEQ in the germline V gene. This CDR3 spans 16 amino acids. Trimming removed 4 bases at V and 0 bases at J, with 12 bases between. Sequenced material: peripheral blood. This clonotype was obtained from a man aged 55-75 years with acute or convalescent COVID-19. This chain joins TRBV4-2 and TRBJ2-2; weak D call: TRBD2 (6 bases). CDR3 amino acids: CASSLYGGANTGELFF. CDR3 sequence (DNA): TGTGCCAGCAGCCTGTACGGGGGAGCGAACACCGGGGAGCTGTTTTTT.